This is a list of T cell receptor beta chains from one sample in a study of a mutant IDH1 vaccine in newly diagnosed glioma. Their recognized antigens are unknown. Generated by immunoSEQ multiplex PCR, the TCRdb table keeps only in-frame clones and is missing some. The sample lists roughly 30,000 clones, about 80% occurring once. The input for sequencing was PBMCs, taken from a glioma patient whose treatment included an IDH1 peptide vaccine. The receptors originated from a man aged 25 to 45 with glioma. Each CDR3 is given with its conserved first and last residue. A D gene is named only where the DNA matches it firmly. Some rows have no size entry. The others give once, few or many, or a class for an expanded clone.

j_call clone_size cdr3_length v_call d_call cdr3_nt cdr3_aa
TRBJ1-1 few 12 TRBV29-1 NA TGCAGCGTTAATTCTGGAGACCCTGAAGCTTTCTTT CSVNSGDPEAFF
TRBJ2-7 NA 14 TRBV5-1 NA TGCGCCAGCAGCTTTAGGGAGCCCTCCTACGAGCAGTACTTC CASSFREPSYEQYF
TRBJ1-2 NA 13 TRBV7-9 NA TGTGCCAGCAGCTCAGCCGGGGACTATGGCTACACCTTC CASSSAGDYGYTF
TRBJ2-5 NA 16 TRBV25-1 TRBD2 TGTGCCAGCAGTTCCCGCGGGGGGATAGTGAAAGAGACCCAGTACTTC CASSSRGGIVKETQYF
TRBJ1-2 NA 15 TRBV9 NA TGTGCCAGCAGCGTAGGGTTCGGGACATCCTATGGCTACACCTTC CASSVGFGTSYGYTF
TRBJ1-1 NA 14 TRBV18 NA TGTGCCAGCTCACCGGGGGGACCGAACACTGAAGCTTTCTTT CASSPGGPNTEAFF
TRBJ2-5 NA 19 TRBV18 NA TGTGCCAGCTCACCTCTGCAACTTCAGTCGTCAAGGGGAGCAGAGACCCAGTACTTC CASSPLQLQSSRGAETQYF
TRBJ1-2 NA 13 TRBV29-1 TRBD1 TGCAGCGTTTGGGACAGGGACTCCTATGGCTACACCTTC CSVWDRDSYGYTF
TRBJ1-2 NA 13 TRBV6-1 NA TGTGCCAGCAGTGAAGGAGGAGTCTATGGCTACACCTTC CASSEGGVYGYTF
TRBJ2-3 NA 15 TRBV4-1 TRBD2 TGCGCCAGCAGTGGACTAGCGGGAGGCCCAGATACGCAGTATTTT CASSGLAGGPDTQYF
TRBJ2-1 NA 13 TRBV19 TRBD1 TGTGCCAGTGGGACAGGGGTCTACAATGAGCAGTTCTTC CASGTGVYNEQFF
TRBJ2-2 NA 13 TRBV27 TRBD2 TGTGCCAGCAGTGCGGGGGGCTCCGGGGAGCTGTTTTTT CASSAGGSGELFF
TRBJ2-5 NA 13 TRBV2 NA TGTGCCAGCAGTTCGGGTCGCGGGGAGACCCAGTACTTC CASSSGRGETQYF
TRBJ1-4 few 15 TRBV4-2 TRBD1 TGTGCCAGCAGCCAACTACCGGGACAGAATGAAAAACTGTTTTTT CASSQLPGQNEKLFF
TRBJ1-1 NA 13 TRBV19 NA TGTGCCAGTACGAGGCAGATGGACACTGAAGCTTTCTTT CASTRQMDTEAFF
TRBJ2-5 NA 16 TRBV10-3 TRBD2 TGTGCCACGGGGGGGGGACTAGCGGGAGCAGGGGAGACCCAGTACTTC CATGGGLAGAGETQYF
TRBJ2-7 NA 11 TRBV10-1 TRBD1 TGCGCCAGCACAGGGACCGGGACAGGGGGCTTC CASTGTGTGGF
TRBJ2-1 NA 13 TRBV2 NA TGTGCCAGCCCTCGGGCGTCCTACAATGAGCAGTTCTTC CASPRASYNEQFF
TRBJ1-5 NA 15 TRBV6-6 TRBD1 TGTGCCAGCAGTTACTACACAGGGGGCAGTCAGCCCCAGCATTTT CASSYYTGGSQPQHF
TRBJ1-1 few 14 TRBV10-3 NA TGTGCCATCAGTGACCTCAGGGGTGAGGCTGAAGCTTTCTTT CAISDLRGEAEAFF
TRBJ1-1 NA 14 TRBV5-5 NA TGTGCCAGCAGCTCCAACACTCAGAACACTGAAGCTTTCTTT CASSSNTQNTEAFF
TRBJ2-3 NA 13 TRBV12-5 NA TGTGCTAGTGGTTTGGACACCACAGATACGCAGTATTTT CASGLDTTDTQYF
TRBJ1-5 few 14 TRBV2 NA TGTGCCAGCAGTGACGTGGGGACCAATCAGCCCCAGCATTTT CASSDVGTNQPQHF
TRBJ1-3 NA 16 TRBV18 NA TGTGCCAGCTCGCCTTCGGACGCACGCTCTGGAAACACCATATATTTT CASSPSDARSGNTIYF
TRBJ1-5 NA 15 TRBV4-1 NA TGCGCCAGCAGCCCCCGTTTGGCAGAGAATCAGCCCCAGCATTTT CASSPRLAENQPQHF
TRBJ2-7 NA 16 TRBV7-9 TRBD1 TGTGCCAGCAGCTTAACTTCAGGGGGTAGGTTCTACGAGCAGTACTTC CASSLTSGGRFYEQYF
TRBJ1-1 NA 14 TRBV9 NA TGTGCCAGCAGCGTAGATATAATGAACACTGAAGCTTTCTTT CASSVDIMNTEAFF
TRBJ2-2 once 15 TRBV27 NA TGTGCCAGCAGTTTAACCCAGCCTAGCACCGGGGAGCTGTTTTTT CASSLTQPSTGELFF
TRBJ1-5 NA 13 TRBV5-4 NA TGTGCCAGCAGCCCGGGGCAGGGAAGCCCCCAGCATTTT CASSPGQGSPQHF
TRBJ1-1 few 10 TRBV30 NA TGTGCCACAAGTCTAAGGAAAGCTTTCTTT CATSLRKAFF
TRBJ1-3 NA 16 TRBV6-1 NA TGTGCCAGCAGTGACCCCCGGGACCCGCGAGGAAACACCATATATTTT CASSDPRDPRGNTIYF
TRBJ2-7 NA 15 TRBV5-4 TRBD2 TGTGCCAGCAGCTTAGGGACTAGCAAATCCTACGAGCAGTACTTC CASSLGTSKSYEQYF
TRBJ2-5 NA 15 TRBV9 TRBD2 TGTGCCAGCAGCACTAGCGGGAGGGGTCAAGAGACCCAGTACTTC CASSTSGRGQETQYF
TRBJ2-7 NA 13 TRBV5-1 NA TGCGCCAGCAGCTTGGGGGGACCCTACGAGCAGTACTTC CASSLGGPYEQYF
TRBJ2-1 NA 18 TRBV7-9 NA TGTGCCAGCAGCTTAGTTCCTCGACGTTGGAGCAATGGTAATGAGCAGTTCTTC CASSLVPRRWSNGNEQFF
TRBJ1-4 NA 14 TRBV7-2 NA TGTGCCAGCAGCTCTGGCCGGGGAAATGAAAAACTGTTTTTT CASSSGRGNEKLFF
TRBJ2-6 NA 13 TRBV10-3 NA TGTGCCATCACGAACTCTGGGGCCAACGTCCTGACTTTC CAITNSGANVLTF
TRBJ2-1 NA 14 TRBV5-1 NA TGCGCCAGCAGCTTGGCCGCGGTGGCGCTTGAGCAGTTCTTC CASSLAAVALEQFF
TRBJ1-3 NA 15 TRBV30 NA TGTGCCTGGGACCGTCGGGATACGACTGGAAACACCATATATTTT CAWDRRDTTGNTIYF
TRBJ2-6 once 15 TRBV5-1 NA TGCGCCAGCAGCTTGGGAGGGTCCGGGGCCAACGTCCTGACTTTC CASSLGGSGANVLTF
TRBJ2-7 NA 16 TRBV6-6 TRBD1 TGTGCCAGCAGTAAGGGACAGGATGACTACGAGGACGAGCAGTACTTC CASSKGQDDYEDEQYF
TRBJ1-2 NA 14 TRBV30 TRBD1 TGTGCCTGGACCAGGACAGGAGCTAACTATGGCTACGCCTTC CAWTRTGANYGYAF
TRBJ1-2 NA 13 TRBV18 NA TGTGCCAGCTCAGATGGAAGGGACTATGGCTACACCTTC CASSDGRDYGYTF
TRBJ2-1 once 13 TRBV5-1 NA TGCGCCAGCAGCGGCGAATTAATGTATGAGCAGTTCTTC CASSGELMYEQFF